This T cell receptor beta chain was recorded in a study of T cells in tuberculosis (dated by TCRdb to 2017 to 2018). For context, the study as a whole: In the study, CD1B tetramers and high-throughput TCR immunosequencing were combined to characterize T cells specific for the mycobacterial lipid antigen glucose monomycolate (GMM). IGRA-negative adolescents, IGRA-positive adolescents with latent tuberculosis and adults with active tuberculosis, more than 9 per group, were compared in a South African clinical cohort. Study-level results and caveats: Active tuberculosis TCR-alpha repertoires showed smaller mean NN-distances to GMM-specific TCRs than IGRA-negative controls, suggesting clonal expansion of these TCRs. A classifier using the diverse GMM-specific repertoire reached roughly 89% accuracy (AUROC 0.85 to 0.9), compared with more than 65% accuracy using GEM motif frequencies. The smaller NN-distances in active tuberculosis patients were driven in part by shorter CDR3-alpha lengths, while the difference seen for TCR-beta was not statistically significant. Which clinical samples got chosen depended on the availability of cryopreserved specimens, and the active tuberculosis cases were adults, whereas the controls were adolescents.

From the cysteine through the phenylalanine, the CDR3 covers 21 amino acids. Only CDR3 DNA is held: 63 bases, read in frame from base 1. V drops 1 base and J drops 1 base, leaving 28 bases in between. Sequences KGHSH (CDR1) and LQKENI (CDR2) are obtained from the germline V gene. At study entry, adolescents were screened for latent tuberculosis infection by tuberculin skin test and QuantiFERON-TB GOLD In-Tube IGRA. Immunosequencing was performed on unsorted cryopreserved PBMC and covered about 100,000 T cells per clinical donor on average. Eleven high schools in the Worcester region of the Western Cape, South Africa, served as enrollment sites for adolescents aged 12 to 18 years. Some ten M. tuberculosis-infected adolescents and some ten uninfected adolescents, matched for age and sex, were selected. PBMC from adolescents were isolated by density centrifugation from freshly drawn heparinized blood and then cryopreserved.

A remark on this clone: Its specific antigen is unknown. Nothing much larger sits one base from this clone, and base qualities are not available.

The immunoSEQ multiplex PCR assay was used to generate TCR libraries, with TCR-beta and/or TCR-alpha/delta assays applied to each sample. The Illumina high-throughput platform was used to sequence the amplified TCR libraries. In the source study's methods: Clustering and dimensionality reduction were performed using pairwise TCRdist distances among GMM-specific receptors from ex vivo sorted or in vitro expanded T cells. Each clinical repertoire was assigned a mean NN-distance score, defined as the average TCRdist to the nearest 10% of tetramer-positive reference sequences. GEM TCR motif frequency was calculated as the fraction of unique TCRs that matched known GEM sequences in V/J usage and CDR3 length. Linear discriminant analysis with leave-one-out cross-validation, implemented in scikit-learn, was used to classify active tuberculosis. As stored in TCRdb, this immuneACCESS dataset retains in-frame rearrangements with V and J assigned. A fraction of the clones does not appear; measured against another copy, unresolved V genes explain less than half of the discrepancy, and the remainder lacks a known reason. The DNA was the basis for D and trimming; V, J and clone size are from that table. Here the sample has 20,000 to 25,000 clones; about 96% occur a single time. The ten largest clones capture roughly 6% of the sample.

The TCR sequence derives from a donor between 5 and 29 years old with latent tuberculosis or without tuberculosis infection. The material sequenced was PBMCs. The receptor chain draws on TRBV18 and TRBJ1-1, with TRBD1 as a weak D call on 6 bases. The DNA sequence is TGTGCCAGCTCACCACGACGGGCGGGGGCCGGACAGCAAGATCCGAACACTGAAGCTTTCTTT. It translates as CASSPRRAGAGQQDPNTEAFF.